A single sample is the source of the 9 T cell receptor beta chains below, sequenced in a study of cytomegalovirus exposure and HLA in healthy donors. Amplification used 60 Vbeta primers and 13 Jbeta primers. TCRdb keeps only in-frame clones here, not all; method: immunoSEQ multiplex PCR. Of over 200,000 clones in the sample, around 80% were seen once. Sequencing was done on a sample of PBMCs. All receptors come from a woman aged 40 to 49 in good health and CMV-seronegative.

The table lists this clone with a count of one. The gene calls are TRBV29-1 and TRBJ2-4, with D maybe TRBD2 (6 bases). CDR3 length: 11 amino acids. CDR1 and CDR2 (germline): SQVTM, ANQGSEA. The germline V and J ends were trimmed by 7 bases and 8 bases, with 12 bases remaining between them. The CDR3 sequence: CSASGGDIQYF. In DNA, the CDR3 is TGCAGCGCCAGTGGAGGGGACATTCAGTACTTC.

The table lists this clone with a count of one. The V and J genes are TRBV7-2 and TRBJ2-2; 13 bases align to TRBD2. Trimming cost V 3 bases and J 4 bases; bases outside gene matches: 2. Germline CDR1 is SGHTA and CDR2 is FQGNSA. The CDR3 spans 16 residues. The CDR3 bases are TGTGCCAGCAGCTTTACTAGCGGGGGGGCCACCGGGGAGCTGTTTTTT. Translation: CASSFTSGGATGELFF.

This clone was seen only a few times. This chain links TRBV28 with TRBJ2-2; possible D gene TRBD2, 5 bases. Germline V gene data show CDR1 as MDHEN and CDR2 as SYDVKM. V lost 4 bases and J lost 1, with 7 bases in between. The CDR3 runs to 14 residues. In DNA, the CDR3 is TGTGCCAGCAGTTGGCGGGTGAACACCGGGGAGCTGTTTTTT. Its protein is CASSWRVNTGELFF.

The CDR3 protein is CASSQDRTGGIATNEKLFF. The DNA for the CDR3 is TGTGCCAGCAGCCAAGATAGGACAGGGGGGATTGCAACTAATGAAAAACTGTTTTTT. The chain carries TRBV4-2 and TRBJ1-4; TRBD1 matches 10 bases. Trimming took 0 bases from V and 0 from J; bases not matched to a gene: 7. The CDR3 sequence is 19 residues long. Germline CDR1 LGHNA, CDR2 YNFKEQ.

The chain employs TRBV2 and TRBJ1-6; 8 bases are a match to TRBD1. The germline V gene has CDR1 SNHLY and CDR2 FYNNEI. This CDR3 has 15 amino acids. J was trimmed by 7 bases and V by 0 bases; bases with no gene match: 2. This CDR3 is CASSEAQGANSPLHF. The CDR3 DNA follows: TGTGCCAGCAGTGAAGCCCAGGGGGCAAATTCACCCCTCCACTTT.

The J gene is TRBJ1-3, the V gene TRBV11-2; perhaps TRBD1 as D (5 bases). Germline V gives CDR1 SGHAT, CDR2 FQNNGV. Trimming pared 3 bases from V and 0 bases from J, leaving 9 bases between. The CDR3 sequence is 15 residues long. The CDR3 protein is CASSFSQGSGNTIYF. The CDR3, as DNA: TGTGCCAGCAGCTTCTCTCAGGGCTCTGGAAACACCATATATTTT. Full variable domain (missing parts from reference TRBV11-2 and TRBJ1-3): EAGVAQSPRYKIIEKRQSVAFWCNPISGHATLYWYQQILGQGPKLLIQFQNNGVVDDSQLPKDRFSAERLKGVDSTLKIQPAKLEDSAVYLCASSFSQGSGNTIYFGEGSWLTVV.

The gene calls are TRBV15 and TRBJ1-2; weak D call: TRBD1 (6 bases). Per the germline V gene, CDR1 is LNHNV and CDR2 is YYDKDF (reference sequence). Trimming removed 5 bases from V and 5 bases from J, with 18 bases in between. The CDR3 runs 15 residues. The CDR3 DNA follows: TGTGCCACCAGCTCTACAGGGAATCCTTCGTATGGCTACACCTTC. Its protein product is CATSSTGNPSYGYTF. Full variable domain (remainder filled in from reference TRBV15 and TRBJ1-2): DAMVIQNPRYQVTQFGKPVTLSCSQTLNHNVMYWYQQKSSQAPKLLFHYYDKDFNNEADTPDNFQSRRPNTSFCFLDIRSPGLGDTAMYLCATSSTGNPSYGYTFGSGTRLTVV.

The chain couples TRBV5-8 to TRBJ2-3, with 9 nucleotides matching TRBD2. The CDR3 covers 17 residues. J was trimmed by 7 bases and V by 4 bases; bases with no gene match: 16. CDR1 is SGHTS and CDR2 is YDEGEE in the germline V gene. As DNA, the CDR3 is TGTGCCAGCAGCGCCTCGTCCATAGGCGGGGGGGCGAATACGCAGTATTTT. This translates into CASSASSIGGGANTQYF.

This rearrangement joins TRBV6-5 to TRBJ2-1, with 7 positions matching TRBD1. This CDR3 is built from 16 residues. The J segment lost 5 bases and the V segment lost 4 bases, leaving 11 bases of the junction unmatched. Per the germline V gene, CDR1 is MNHEY and CDR2 is SVGAGI. The CDR3 sequence is CASSSGAGTVNNEQFF. CDR3 coding DNA: TGTGCCAGCAGTTCCGGCGCCGGGACAGTTAACAATGAGCAGTTCTTC.